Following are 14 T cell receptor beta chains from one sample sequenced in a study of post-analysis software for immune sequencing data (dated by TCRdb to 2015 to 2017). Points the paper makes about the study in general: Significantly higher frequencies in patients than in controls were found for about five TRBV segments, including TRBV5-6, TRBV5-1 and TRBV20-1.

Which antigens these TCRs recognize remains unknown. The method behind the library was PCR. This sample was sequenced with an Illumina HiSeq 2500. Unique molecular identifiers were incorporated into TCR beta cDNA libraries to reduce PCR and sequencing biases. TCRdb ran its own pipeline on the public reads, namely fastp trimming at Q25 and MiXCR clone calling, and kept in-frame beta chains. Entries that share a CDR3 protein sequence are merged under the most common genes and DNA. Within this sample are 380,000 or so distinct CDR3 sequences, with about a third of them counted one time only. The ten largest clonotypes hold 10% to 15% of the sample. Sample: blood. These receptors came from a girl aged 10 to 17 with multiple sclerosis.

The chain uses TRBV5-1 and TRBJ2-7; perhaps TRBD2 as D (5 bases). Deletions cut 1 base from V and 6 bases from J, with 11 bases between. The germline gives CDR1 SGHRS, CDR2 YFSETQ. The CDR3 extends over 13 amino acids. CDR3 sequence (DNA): TGCGCCAGCAGCTTGTTACCCGGGGTCGAGCAGTACTTC. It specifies CASSLLPGVEQYF.

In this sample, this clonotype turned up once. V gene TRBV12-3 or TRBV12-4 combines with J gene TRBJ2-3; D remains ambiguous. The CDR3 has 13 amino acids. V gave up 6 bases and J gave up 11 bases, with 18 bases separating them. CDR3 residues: CASSRGETTEQYF. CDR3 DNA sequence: TGTGCCAGCAGCCGAGGTGAAACCACCGAGCAGTATTTT.

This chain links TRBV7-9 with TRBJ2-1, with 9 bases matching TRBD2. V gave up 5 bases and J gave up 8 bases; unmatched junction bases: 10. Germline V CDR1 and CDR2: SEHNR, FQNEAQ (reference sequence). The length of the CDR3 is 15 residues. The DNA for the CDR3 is TGTGCCAGCAGCCTTCTAGCGGGGAGAGCGGATGAGCAGTTCTTC. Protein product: CASSLLAGRADEQFF.

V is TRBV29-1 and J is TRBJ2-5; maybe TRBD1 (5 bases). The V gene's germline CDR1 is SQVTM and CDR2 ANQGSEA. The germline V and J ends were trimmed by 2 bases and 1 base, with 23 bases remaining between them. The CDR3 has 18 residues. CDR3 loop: CSVEIADKEDSIQETQYF. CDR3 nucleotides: TGCAGCGTTGAAATTGCGGACAAAGAGGATAGTATCCAAGAGACCCAGTACTTC. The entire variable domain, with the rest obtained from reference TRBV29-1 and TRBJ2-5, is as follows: SAVISQKPSRDICQRGTSLTIQCQVDSQVTMMFWYRQQPGQSLTLIATANQGSEATYESGFVIDKFPISRPNLTFSTLTVSNMSPEDSSIYLCSVEIADKEDSIQETQYFGPGTRLLVL.

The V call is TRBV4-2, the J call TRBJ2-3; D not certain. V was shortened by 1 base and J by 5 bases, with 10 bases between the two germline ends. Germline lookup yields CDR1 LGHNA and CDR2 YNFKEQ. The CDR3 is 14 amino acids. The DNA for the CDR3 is TGTGCCAGCAGCCAAGGCCAGGCAATAGATACGCAGTATTTT. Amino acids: CASSQGQAIDTQYF.

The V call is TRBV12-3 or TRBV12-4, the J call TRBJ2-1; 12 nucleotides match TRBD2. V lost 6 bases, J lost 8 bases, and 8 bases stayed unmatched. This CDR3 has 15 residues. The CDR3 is CASRPPGLAGDEQFF. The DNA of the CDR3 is TGTGCCAGCAGGCCACCGGGACTAGCGGGCGATGAGCAGTTCTTC.

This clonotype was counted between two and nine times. The CDR3 loop reads CASSQGSDRPYGYTEAFF. The CDR3 DNA reads as TGCGCCAGCAGCCAGGGATCCGACAGACCCTACGGGTACACTGAAGCTTTCTTT. The genes are TRBV4-1 and TRBJ1-1; perhaps TRBD1 as D (5 bases). The CDR3 sequence is 18 residues long. V was shortened by 3 bases and J by 3 bases, with 23 bases between the two germline ends. CDR1 and CDR2 (germline): MGHRA, YSYEKL.

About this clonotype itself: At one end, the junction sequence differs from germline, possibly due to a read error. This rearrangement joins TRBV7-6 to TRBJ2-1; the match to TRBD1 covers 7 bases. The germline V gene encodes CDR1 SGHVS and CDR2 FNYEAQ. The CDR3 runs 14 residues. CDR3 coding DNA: TGTACCAGCAGTCACACGACAGGGTCCAATGAGCAGTTCTTC. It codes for CTSSHTTGSNEQFF.

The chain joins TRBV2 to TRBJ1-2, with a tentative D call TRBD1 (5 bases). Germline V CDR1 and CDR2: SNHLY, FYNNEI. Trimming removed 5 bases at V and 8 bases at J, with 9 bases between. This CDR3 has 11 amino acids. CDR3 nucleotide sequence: TGTGCCAGCAGTTTCCGGACAGGCTACACCTTC. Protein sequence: CASSFRTGYTF.

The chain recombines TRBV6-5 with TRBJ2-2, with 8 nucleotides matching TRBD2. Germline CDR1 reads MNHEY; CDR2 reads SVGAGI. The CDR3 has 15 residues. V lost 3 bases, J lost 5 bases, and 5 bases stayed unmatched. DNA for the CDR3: TGTGCCAGCAGTTATCGGGGGGGTAGGACCGGGGAGCTGTTTTTT. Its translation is CASSYRGGRTGELFF.

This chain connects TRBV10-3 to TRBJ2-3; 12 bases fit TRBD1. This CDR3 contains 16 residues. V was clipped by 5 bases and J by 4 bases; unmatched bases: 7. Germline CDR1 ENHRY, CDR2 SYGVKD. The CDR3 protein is CAISNPGQGAADTQYF. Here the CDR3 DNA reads TGTGCCATCAGTAACCCGGGACAGGGGGCGGCAGATACGCAGTATTTT.

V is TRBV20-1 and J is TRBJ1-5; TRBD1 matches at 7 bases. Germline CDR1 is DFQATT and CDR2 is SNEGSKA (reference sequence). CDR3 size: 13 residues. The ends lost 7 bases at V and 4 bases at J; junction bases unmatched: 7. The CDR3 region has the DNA TGCAGTGTAAGACAGGGTTCTAATCAGCCCCAGCATTTT. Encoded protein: CSVRQGSNQPQHF.

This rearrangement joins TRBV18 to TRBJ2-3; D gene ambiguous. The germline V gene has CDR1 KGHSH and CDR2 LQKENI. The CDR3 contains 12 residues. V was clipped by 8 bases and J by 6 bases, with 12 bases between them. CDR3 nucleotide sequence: TGTGCCAGCCCGTCCAGTGTCGATACGCAGTATTTT. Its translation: CASPSSVDTQYF.

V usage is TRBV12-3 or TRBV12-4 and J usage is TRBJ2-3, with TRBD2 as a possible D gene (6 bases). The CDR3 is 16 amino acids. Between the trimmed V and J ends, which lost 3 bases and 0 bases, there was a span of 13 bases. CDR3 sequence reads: CASSFQGGSSTDTQYF. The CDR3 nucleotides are TGTGCCAGCAGTTTCCAGGGAGGCTCTAGCACAGATACGCAGTATTTT.